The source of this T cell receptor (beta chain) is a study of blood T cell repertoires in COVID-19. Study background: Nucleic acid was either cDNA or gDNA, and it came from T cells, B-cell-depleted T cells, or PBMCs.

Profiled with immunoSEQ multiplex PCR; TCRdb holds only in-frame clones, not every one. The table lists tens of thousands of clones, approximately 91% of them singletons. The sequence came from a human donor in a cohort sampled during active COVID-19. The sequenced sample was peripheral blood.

The CDR3 DNA sequence: TGTGCCAGCAGCTTATTAAGCCAGGCGAGCACTGAAGCTTTCTTT. Its translation: CASSLLSQASTEAFF. The chain couples TRBV5-6 to TRBJ1-1; no firm D call. Trimming shortened V by 2 bases and J by 4 bases, and 15 bases separated the two germline ends. This CDR3 comprises 15 residues. CDR1 is SGHDT and CDR2 is YYEEEE in the germline V gene. The variable domain in full, completed from reference TRBV5-6 and TRBJ1-1, reads DAGVTQSPTHLIKTRGQQVTLRCSPKSGHDTVSWYQQALGQGPQFIFQYYEEEERQRGNFPDRFSGHQFPNYSSELNVNALLLGDSALYLCASSLLSQASTEAFFGQGTRLTVV.